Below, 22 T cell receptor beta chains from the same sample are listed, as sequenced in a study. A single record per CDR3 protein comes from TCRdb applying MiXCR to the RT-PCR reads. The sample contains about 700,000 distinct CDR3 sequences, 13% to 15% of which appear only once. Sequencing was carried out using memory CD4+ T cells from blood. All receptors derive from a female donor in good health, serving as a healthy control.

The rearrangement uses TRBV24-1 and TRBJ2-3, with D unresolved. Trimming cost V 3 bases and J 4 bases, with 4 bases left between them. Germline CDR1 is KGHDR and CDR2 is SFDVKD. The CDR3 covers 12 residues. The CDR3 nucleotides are TGTGCCACCAGTGATCCCTCAGATACGCAGTATTTT. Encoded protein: CATSDPSDTQYF.

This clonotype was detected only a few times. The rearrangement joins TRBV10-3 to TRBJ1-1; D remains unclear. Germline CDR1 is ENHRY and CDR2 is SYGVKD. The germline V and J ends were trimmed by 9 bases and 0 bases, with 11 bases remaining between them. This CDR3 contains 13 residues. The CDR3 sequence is CAIRMGMNTEAFF. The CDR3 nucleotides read TGTGCCATACGAATGGGGATGAACACTGAAGCTTTCTTT.

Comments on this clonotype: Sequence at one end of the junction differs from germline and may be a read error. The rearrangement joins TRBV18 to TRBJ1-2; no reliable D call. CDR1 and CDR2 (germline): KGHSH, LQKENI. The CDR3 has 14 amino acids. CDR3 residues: CTSSPERANYGYTF. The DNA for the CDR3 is TGTACCAGCTCCCCGGAGAGGGCTAACTATGGCTACACCTTC.

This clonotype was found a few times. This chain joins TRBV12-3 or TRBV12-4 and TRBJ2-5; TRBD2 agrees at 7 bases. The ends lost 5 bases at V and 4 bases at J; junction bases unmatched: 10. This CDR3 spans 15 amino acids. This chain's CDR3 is CASSPGLGLAETQYF. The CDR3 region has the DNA TGTGCCAGCAGTCCAGGACTAGGGCTAGCAGAGACCCAGTACTTC.

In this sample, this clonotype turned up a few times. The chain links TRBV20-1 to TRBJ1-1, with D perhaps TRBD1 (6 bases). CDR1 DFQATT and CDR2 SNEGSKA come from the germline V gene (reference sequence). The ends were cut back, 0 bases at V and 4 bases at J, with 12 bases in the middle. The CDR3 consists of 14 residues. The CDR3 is CSAREQGPSTEAFF. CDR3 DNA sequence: TGCAGTGCTAGAGAGCAGGGGCCCTCCACTGAAGCTTTCTTT.

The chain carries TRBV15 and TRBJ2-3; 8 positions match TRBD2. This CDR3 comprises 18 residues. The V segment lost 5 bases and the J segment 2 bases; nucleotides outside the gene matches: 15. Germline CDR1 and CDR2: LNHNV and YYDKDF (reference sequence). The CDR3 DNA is TGTGCCACCAGCGGGCACGGGGGGGCCATACCATACACAGATACGCAGTATTTT. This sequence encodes CATSGHGGAIPYTDTQYF.

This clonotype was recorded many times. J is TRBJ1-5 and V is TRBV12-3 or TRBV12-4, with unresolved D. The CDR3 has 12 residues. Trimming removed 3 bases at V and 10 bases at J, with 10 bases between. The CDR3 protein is CASSLRSLPQHF. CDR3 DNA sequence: TGTGCCAGCAGTTTGAGGTCTTTACCCCAGCATTTT.

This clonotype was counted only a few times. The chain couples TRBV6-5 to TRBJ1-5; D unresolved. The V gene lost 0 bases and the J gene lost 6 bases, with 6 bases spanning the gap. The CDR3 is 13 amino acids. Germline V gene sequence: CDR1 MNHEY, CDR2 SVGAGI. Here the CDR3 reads CASSYSFLQPQHF. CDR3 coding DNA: TGTGCCAGCAGTTACTCATTTCTTCAGCCCCAGCATTTT.

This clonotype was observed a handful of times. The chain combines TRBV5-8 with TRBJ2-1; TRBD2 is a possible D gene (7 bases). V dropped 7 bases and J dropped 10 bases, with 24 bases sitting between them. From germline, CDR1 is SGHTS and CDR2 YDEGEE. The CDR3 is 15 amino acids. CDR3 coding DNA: TGTGCCAGCGGAAGGCGGGGGCGCGTTATCGGGGAGCAGTTCTTC. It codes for CASGRRGRVIGEQFF.

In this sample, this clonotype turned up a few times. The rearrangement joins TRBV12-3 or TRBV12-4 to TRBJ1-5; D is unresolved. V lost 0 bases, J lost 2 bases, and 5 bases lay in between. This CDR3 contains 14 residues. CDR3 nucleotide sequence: TGTGCCAGCAGTTTAGCGGTTCGCAATCAGCCCCAGCATTTT. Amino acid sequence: CASSLAVRNQPQHF.

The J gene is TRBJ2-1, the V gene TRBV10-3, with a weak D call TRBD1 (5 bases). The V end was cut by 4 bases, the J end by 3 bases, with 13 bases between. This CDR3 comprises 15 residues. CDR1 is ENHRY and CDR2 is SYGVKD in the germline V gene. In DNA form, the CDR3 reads TGTGCCATCAGTGGGGGCCCGATGGGCTACAATGAGCAGTTCTTC. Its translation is CAISGGPMGYNEQFF.

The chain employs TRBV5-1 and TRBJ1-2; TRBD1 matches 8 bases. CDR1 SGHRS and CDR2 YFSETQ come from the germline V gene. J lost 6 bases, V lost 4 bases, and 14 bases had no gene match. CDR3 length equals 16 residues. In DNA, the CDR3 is TGCGCCAGCAGCCCCGGGACAGGTTCCGCGCTTGATGGCTACACCTTC. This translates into CASSPGTGSALDGYTF.

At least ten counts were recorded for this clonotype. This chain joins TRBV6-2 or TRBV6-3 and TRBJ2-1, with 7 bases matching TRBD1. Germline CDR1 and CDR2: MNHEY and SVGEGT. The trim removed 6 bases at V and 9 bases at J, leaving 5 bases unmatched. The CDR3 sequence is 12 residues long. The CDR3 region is CASRPRQGEQFF. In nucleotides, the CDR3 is TGTGCCAGCAGACCCAGACAGGGTGAGCAGTTCTTC.

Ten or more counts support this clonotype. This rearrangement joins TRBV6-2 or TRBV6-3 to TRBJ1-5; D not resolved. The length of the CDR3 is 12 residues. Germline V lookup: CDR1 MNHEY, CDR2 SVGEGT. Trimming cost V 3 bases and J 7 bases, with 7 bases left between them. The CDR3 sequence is CASSYFLQPQHF. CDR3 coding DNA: TGTGCCAGCAGTTATTTTCTGCAGCCCCAGCATTTT.

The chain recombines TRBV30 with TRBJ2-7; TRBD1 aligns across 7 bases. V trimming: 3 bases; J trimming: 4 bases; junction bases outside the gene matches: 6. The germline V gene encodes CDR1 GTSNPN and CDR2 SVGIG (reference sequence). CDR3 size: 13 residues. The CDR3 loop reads CAWRGRDRYEQYF. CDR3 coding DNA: TGTGCCTGGAGGGGACGGGACAGATACGAGCAGTACTTC.

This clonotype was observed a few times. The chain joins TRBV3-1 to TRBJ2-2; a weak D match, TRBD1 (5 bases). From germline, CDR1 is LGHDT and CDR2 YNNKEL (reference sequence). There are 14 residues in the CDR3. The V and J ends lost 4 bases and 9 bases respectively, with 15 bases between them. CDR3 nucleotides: TGTGCCAGCAGCCCCAGTGGGGCAGGAAGGGAGCTGTTTTTT. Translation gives CASSPSGAGRELFF.

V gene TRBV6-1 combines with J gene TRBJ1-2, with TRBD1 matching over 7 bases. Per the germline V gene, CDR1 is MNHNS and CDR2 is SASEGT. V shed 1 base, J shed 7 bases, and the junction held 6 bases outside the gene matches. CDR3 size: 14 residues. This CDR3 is CASSEGSGGGGYTF. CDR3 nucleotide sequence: TGTGCCAGCAGTGAAGGTTCAGGGGGTGGTGGCTACACCTTC.

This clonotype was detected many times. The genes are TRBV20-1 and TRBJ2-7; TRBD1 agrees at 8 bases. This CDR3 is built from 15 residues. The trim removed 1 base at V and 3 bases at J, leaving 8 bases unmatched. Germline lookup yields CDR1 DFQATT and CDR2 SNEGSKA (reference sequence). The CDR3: CSARGTGGFFYEQYF. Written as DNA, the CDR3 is TGCAGTGCTAGAGGAACAGGGGGTTTCTTCTACGAGCAGTACTTC.

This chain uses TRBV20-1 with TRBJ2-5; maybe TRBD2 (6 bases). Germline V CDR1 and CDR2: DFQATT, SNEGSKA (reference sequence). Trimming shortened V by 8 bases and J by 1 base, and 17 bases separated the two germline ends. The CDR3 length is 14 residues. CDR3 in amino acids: CSTIGGGGQETQYF. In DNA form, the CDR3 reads TGCAGTACCATCGGGGGAGGAGGCCAAGAGACCCAGTACTTC.

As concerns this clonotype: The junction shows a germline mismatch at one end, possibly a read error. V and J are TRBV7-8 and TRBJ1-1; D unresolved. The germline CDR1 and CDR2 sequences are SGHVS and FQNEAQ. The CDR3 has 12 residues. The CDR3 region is CSSSRHEGEAFF. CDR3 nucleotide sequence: TGTTCCAGCAGCAGACACGAAGGGGAAGCTTTCTTT.

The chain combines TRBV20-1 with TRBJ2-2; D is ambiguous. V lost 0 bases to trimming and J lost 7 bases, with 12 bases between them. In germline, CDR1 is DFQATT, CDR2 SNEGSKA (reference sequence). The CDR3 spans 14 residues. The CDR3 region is CSARDASVGGELFF. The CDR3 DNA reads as TGCAGTGCTAGAGATGCGAGTGTTGGCGGGGAGCTGTTTTTT.

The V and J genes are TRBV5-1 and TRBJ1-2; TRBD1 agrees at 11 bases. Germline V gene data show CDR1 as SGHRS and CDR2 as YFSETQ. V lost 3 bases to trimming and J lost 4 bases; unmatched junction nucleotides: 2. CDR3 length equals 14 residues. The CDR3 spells CASSWGTGGYGYTF. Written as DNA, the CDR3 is TGCGCCAGCAGCTGGGGGACAGGGGGCTATGGCTACACCTTC.